A single T cell receptor (beta chain) is shown here with its context. This clonotype was counted between two and nine times. What antigen it recognizes has not been identified. Per-nucleotide qualities are absent, and no much larger clonotype sits a single base away. The data stem from a study of T cell repertoires in cytomegalovirus infection (dated by TCRdb to 2018 to 2020). Regarding the complete study: The HLA type of each donor mattered for the analysis, because public TCR beta signatures pointed to carriage of CMV infection along with the matching HLA type. What the authors observed across the whole study: Carriers of CMV infection plus the relevant HLA type were discriminated by the cumulative frequency of public TCR beta family members in the study cohort and in an independent approximately 360-donor cohort. In the ex vivo response, HLA-C-restricted CMV-specific TCR beta clonotypes were dominant, and in two of eight donors the single most frequent clonotype came from this HLA-C-restricted group.

Sequencer: Illumina HiSeq 1500. TCRdb's own reprocessing of the public reads used fastp at Q25 and MiXCR and kept productive beta chains. Identical CDR3 proteins give one entry, which carries the most common genes and DNA. This sample comprises around 330,000 distinct CDR3 sequences, under 20% of them detected only once. The ten largest clonotypes hold 12% of the sample. The clonotype was recovered from a human donor in good health (CMV status not recorded). Some clones in this sample may be carry-over from other donors' samples. Material for sequencing was PBMCs.

The DNA is as follows: TGTGCCAGCAGTGATCCTACAGGTTCTCATCAGCCCCAGCATTTT. Its amino acids are CASSDPTGSHQPQHF. The chain is assembled from TRBV28 and TRBJ1-5, with TRBD1 tentatively as D gene (5 bases match). The junction carries 16 bases between V and J, which are trimmed by 5 bases and 5 bases respectively. The germline V gene specifies MDHEN as CDR1 and SYDVKM as CDR2. There are 15 amino acids in the CDR3, from cysteine to phenylalanine inclusive. Only CDR3 DNA remains: 45 bases, in frame from the first base.